This T cell receptor beta chain was sequenced in a study of blood T cell repertoires in COVID-19. For the study at large: Sample material is recorded as cDNA or gDNA derived from T cells, B-cell-depleted T cells, or PBMCs.

Original processing methods: Counts of nucleated cells, estimated from reference gene primer amplification, were obtained. Assay used: immunoSEQ multiplex PCR; TCRdb lists only in-frame clones, some missing. V and J calls and clone size follow that table, whereas D and trimming were derived from the DNA. The sample lists about 150,000 clones; roughly 88% were seen once. Individuals drawn from 20 to 30 US areas were roughly 18 to 95 years old. The CDR3 runs 15 residues. The germline gives CDR1 SGHNT, CDR2 YYREEE (reference sequence). J gave up 4 bases and V 4 bases, and 5 bases lay outside the gene matches. This clone was counted a few times.

The specimen sequenced was PBMCs or T cells enriched from blood (not recorded which). This clonotype originated in a man aged 65 to 79 who had been exposed to COVID-19. The genes are TRBV5-4 and TRBJ2-5; 12 positions agree with TRBD2. CDR3 DNA sequence: TGTGCCAGCAGCCCTAGCGGGAGGGGAACAGAGACCCAGTACTTC. Protein: CASSPSGRGTETQYF.